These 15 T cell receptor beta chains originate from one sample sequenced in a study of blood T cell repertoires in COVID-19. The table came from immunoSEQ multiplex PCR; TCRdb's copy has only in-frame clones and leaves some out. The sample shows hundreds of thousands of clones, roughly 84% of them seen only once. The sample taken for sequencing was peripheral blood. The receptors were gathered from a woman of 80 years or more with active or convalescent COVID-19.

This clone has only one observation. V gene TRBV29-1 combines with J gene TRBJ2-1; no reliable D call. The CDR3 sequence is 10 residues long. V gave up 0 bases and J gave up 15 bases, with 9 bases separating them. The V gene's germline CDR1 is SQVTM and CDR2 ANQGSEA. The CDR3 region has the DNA TGCAGCGTTGAAGAGCTCCGAGGGTTCTTC. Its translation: CSVEELRGFF.

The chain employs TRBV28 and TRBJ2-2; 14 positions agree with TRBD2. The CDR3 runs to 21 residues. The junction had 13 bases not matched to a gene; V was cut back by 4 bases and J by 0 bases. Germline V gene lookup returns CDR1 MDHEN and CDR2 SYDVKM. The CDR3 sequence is CASSSTFWTSGGPANTGELFF. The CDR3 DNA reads TGTGCCAGCAGTTCAACCTTCTGGACTAGCGGGGGGCCGGCGAACACCGGGGAGCTGTTTTTT.

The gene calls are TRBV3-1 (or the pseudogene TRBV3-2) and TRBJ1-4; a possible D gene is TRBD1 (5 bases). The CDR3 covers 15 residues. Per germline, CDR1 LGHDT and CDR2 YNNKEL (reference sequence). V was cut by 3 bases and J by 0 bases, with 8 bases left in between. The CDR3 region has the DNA TGTGCCAGCAGCCAGAGGACACCAACTAATGAAAAACTGTTTTTT. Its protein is CASSQRTPTNEKLFF.

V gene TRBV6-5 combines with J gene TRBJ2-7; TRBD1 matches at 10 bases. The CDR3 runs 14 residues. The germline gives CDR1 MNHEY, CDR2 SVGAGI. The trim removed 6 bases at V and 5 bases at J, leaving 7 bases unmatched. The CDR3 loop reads CASSYDRGRHEQYF. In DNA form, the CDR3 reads TGTGCCAGCAGCTACGACAGGGGGCGCCACGAGCAGTACTTC.

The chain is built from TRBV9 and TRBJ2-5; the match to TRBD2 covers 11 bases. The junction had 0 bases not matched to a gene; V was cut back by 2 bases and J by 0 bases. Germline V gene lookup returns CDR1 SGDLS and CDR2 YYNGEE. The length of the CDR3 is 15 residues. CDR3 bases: TGTGCCAGCAGCGTTAGCGGGAGGGACCAAGAGACCCAGTACTTC. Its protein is CASSVSGRDQETQYF.

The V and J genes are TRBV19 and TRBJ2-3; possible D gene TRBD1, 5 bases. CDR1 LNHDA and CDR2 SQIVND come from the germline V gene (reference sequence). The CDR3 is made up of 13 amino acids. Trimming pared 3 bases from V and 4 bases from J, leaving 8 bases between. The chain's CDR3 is CASSIRGADTQYF. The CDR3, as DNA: TGTGCCAGTAGTATTAGGGGTGCAGATACGCAGTATTTT.

The CDR3 reads CASSYTGSRGLFEQYF. The CDR3 DNA reads as TGTGCCAGCAGCTACACGGGGTCCAGGGGCTTATTCGAGCAGTACTTC. The rearrangement links TRBV7-2 to TRBJ2-7, with D possibly matching TRBD1 (6 bases). This CDR3 region has 16 residues. Looked up from germline, CDR1 is SGHTA and CDR2 is FQGNSA. V lost 4 bases and J lost 6, with 22 bases in between.

For the CDR3, the DNA is TGTGCCAGCAGTCCCCCCGCGTCCCCCTATCCCCAGCATTTT. Protein: CASSPPASPYPQHF. This chain links TRBV2 with TRBJ1-5; no clear D gene. V shed 5 bases and J shed 10 bases, with 18 bases lying between them. Germline lookup yields CDR1 SNHLY and CDR2 FYNNEI. The CDR3 totals 14 residues.

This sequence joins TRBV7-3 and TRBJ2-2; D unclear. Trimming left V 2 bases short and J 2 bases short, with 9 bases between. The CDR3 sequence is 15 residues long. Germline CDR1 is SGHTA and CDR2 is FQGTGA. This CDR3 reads CASSLVGSNTGELFF. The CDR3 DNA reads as TGTGCCAGCAGCTTAGTGGGCAGTAACACCGGGGAGCTGTTTTTT.

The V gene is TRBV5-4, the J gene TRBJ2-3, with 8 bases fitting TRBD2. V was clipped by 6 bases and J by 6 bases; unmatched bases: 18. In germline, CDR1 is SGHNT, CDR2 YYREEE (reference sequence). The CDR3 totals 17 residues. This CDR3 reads CASTLGIGGATADTQYF. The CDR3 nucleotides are TGTGCCAGCACCCTTGGTATCGGGGGGGCAACGGCGGATACGCAGTATTTT.

The CDR3, as DNA: TGTGCCAGCACCCTTAGCCCTAGCCCCTACAATGAGCAGTTCTTC. It codes for CASTLSPSPYNEQFF. The J gene is TRBJ2-1, the V gene TRBV6-5; weak D call: TRBD2 (5 bases). This CDR3 comprises 15 residues. Trimming took 7 bases from V and 2 from J, leaving 15 bases between them. Germline V lookup: CDR1 MNHEY, CDR2 SVGAGI.

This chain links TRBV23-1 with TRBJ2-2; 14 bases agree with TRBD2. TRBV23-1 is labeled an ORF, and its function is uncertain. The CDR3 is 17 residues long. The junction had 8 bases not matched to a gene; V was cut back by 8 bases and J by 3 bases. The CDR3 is CASRNLGLAGDTGELFF. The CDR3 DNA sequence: TGCGCCAGCCGAAACTTGGGACTAGCGGGAGACACCGGGGAGCTGTTTTTT.

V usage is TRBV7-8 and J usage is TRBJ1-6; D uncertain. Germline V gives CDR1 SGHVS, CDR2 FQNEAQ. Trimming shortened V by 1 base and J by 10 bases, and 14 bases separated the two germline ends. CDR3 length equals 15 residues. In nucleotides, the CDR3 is TGTGCCAGCAGCTTAGTGAGGGCACGGGAATCACCCCTCCACTTT. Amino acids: CASSLVRARESPLHF.

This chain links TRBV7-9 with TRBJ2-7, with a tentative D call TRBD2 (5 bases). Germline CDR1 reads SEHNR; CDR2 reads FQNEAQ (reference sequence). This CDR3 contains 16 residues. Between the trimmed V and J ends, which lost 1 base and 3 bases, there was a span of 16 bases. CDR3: CASSLGMGDNDYEQYF. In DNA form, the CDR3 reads TGTGCCAGCAGCTTAGGCATGGGAGACAATGACTACGAGCAGTACTTC.

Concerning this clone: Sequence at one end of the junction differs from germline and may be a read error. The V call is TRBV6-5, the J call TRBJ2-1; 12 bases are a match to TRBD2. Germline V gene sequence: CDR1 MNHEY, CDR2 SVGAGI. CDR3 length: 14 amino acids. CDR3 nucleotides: TGTGCCAGCAGCCTAGCGGGAGGGCCAGTGGAGCAGCTCTTC. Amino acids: CASSLAGGPVEQLF.